The TCR beta chain described here comes from a study of OX40 agonist ivuxolimab in advanced cancers. Germline values: CDR1 MNHNS, CDR2 SASEGT. Trimming cost V 4 bases and J 6 bases, with 18 bases left between them. The length of the CDR3 is 16 residues. Sequenced by immunoSEQ multiplex PCR; TCRdb stores in-frame clones only, minus some. In the table there are under 20,000 clones, 70% to 80% of which are singletons. The sequences come from CD4+ or CD8+ T cells sorted from blood, collected in a trial of the OX40 agonist ivuxolimab. This receptor was taken from an adult with an advanced solid tumor such as melanoma, head and neck, liver or kidney cancer. The chain links TRBV6-1 to TRBJ2-2, with D possibly TRBD1 on 5 matching bases. The chain's CDR3 is CASSALVGLFPGELFF. The CDR3 DNA sequence: TGTGCCAGCAGTGCCTTGGTGGGGCTATTCCCCGGGGAGCTGTTTTTT.